One sample yielded the 15 T cell receptor beta chains listed below, sequenced in a study of blood T cells in healthy people across ages. A second PCR, run for roughly 7 to 11 cycles, used a sample-barcoded 5' primer plus a J-beta primer mix. One entry per CDR3 protein results from TCRdb running MiXCR on the 5' RACE reads. The table has about 680,000 distinct CDR3 sequences, around 45% seen once. Sequenced material: blood. The receptors come from a woman aged 55-75 years in good health.

This sequence joins TRBV12-3 or TRBV12-4 and TRBJ2-7; D is ambiguous. This CDR3 region has 13 residues. V lost 3 bases and J lost 3, with 9 bases in between. The DNA of the CDR3 is TGTGCCAGCAGTTTCACAGAACACTACGAGCAGTACTTC. It is translated as CASSFTEHYEQYF.

The chain couples TRBV7-8 to TRBJ2-7, with D possibly TRBD1 on 5 matching bases. CDR1 is SGHVS, CDR2 FQNEAQ, per germline. The CDR3 loop spans 14 amino acids. V lost 3 bases and J 1 base, leaving 10 bases between the germline ends. The CDR3 sequence: CASSFTRVSYEQYF. The DNA of the CDR3 is TGTGCCAGCAGCTTTACCAGGGTATCCTACGAGCAGTACTTC.

The chain couples TRBV2 to TRBJ2-1; D is unclear. The V and J ends lost 1 base and 15 bases respectively, with 16 bases between them. Germline CDR1 is SNHLY and CDR2 is FYNNEI. The CDR3 spans 13 residues. The CDR3 protein is CASSEDGRWVWFF. Here the CDR3 DNA reads TGTGCCAGCAGTGAAGATGGCCGGTGGGTATGGTTCTTC.

DNA for the CDR3: TGTGCCAGCAGCGCTCCTAGCGGGAGTACCGGAGATACGCAGTATTTT. This gives the protein CASSAPSGSTGDTQYF. This chain links TRBV7-9 with TRBJ2-3, with TRBD2 matching over 10 bases. Unmatched junction bases numbered 10, after V lost 5 bases and J lost 5 bases. The CDR3 length is 16 residues. CDR1 is SEHNR and CDR2 is FQNEAQ in the germline V gene (reference sequence).

The V gene is TRBV6-6, the J gene TRBJ2-7; 7 bases are shared with TRBD2. With V trimmed by 2 bases and J by 2 bases, 3 bases remained unmatched. Germline V gene sequence: CDR1 MNHNY, CDR2 SVGAGI (reference sequence). This CDR3 region has 14 residues. CDR3 sequence: CASSYGGGPYEQYF. The CDR3 bases are TGTGCCAGCAGTTACGGGGGAGGGCCCTACGAGCAGTACTTC.

The chain couples TRBV2 to TRBJ2-1, with 8 bases lining up with TRBD2. The CDR3 sequence is 14 residues long. Trimming took 4 bases from V and 9 from J; bases not matched to a gene: 8. Germline CDR1 is SNHLY and CDR2 is FYNNEI. DNA of the CDR3: TGTGCCAGCAGTGGAGGTAGCGGGGTGGTTGAGCAGTTCTTC. It translates to CASSGGSGVVEQFF.

The chain links TRBV5-5 to TRBJ1-1; TRBD1 aligns across 8 bases. The CDR3 spans 15 residues. Germline CDR1 and CDR2: SGHKS and YYEKEE (reference sequence). V dropped 3 bases and J dropped 1; count of bases not matched to a gene: 5. For the CDR3, the DNA is TGTGCCAGCAGCTCCCCTACAGGGGGGAACACTGAAGCTTTCTTT. This gives the protein CASSSPTGGNTEAFF.

The chain recombines TRBV5-5 with TRBJ1-5, with D possibly TRBD1 on 5 matching bases. V lost 3 bases and J 6 bases, leaving 13 bases between the germline ends. Germline assignment: CDR1 SGHKS and CDR2 YYEKEE (reference sequence). The CDR3 covers 14 residues. The CDR3, as DNA: TGTGCCAGCAGCTACGGGGGTTTGGGTCAGCCCCAGCATTTT. Residues: CASSYGGLGQPQHF.

The genes are TRBV14 and TRBJ2-3; TRBD2 aligns across 7 bases. CDR3 length: 18 residues. Per the germline V gene, CDR1 is SGHDN and CDR2 is FVKESK. Trimming took 3 bases from V and 4 from J; bases not matched to a gene: 16. The CDR3 reads CASSQYPRPQLASDTQYF. CDR3 DNA: TGTGCCAGCAGCCAGTACCCCAGGCCACAACTAGCGTCAGATACGCAGTATTTT.

The chain uses TRBV7-2 and TRBJ2-7, with D unclear. CDR1 and CDR2 (germline): SGHTA, FQGNSA. Trimming took 5 bases from V and 6 from J, leaving 11 bases between them. CDR3 length: 12 amino acids. CDR3 loop: CASSPYLGEQYF. In DNA form, the CDR3 reads TGTGCCAGCAGCCCCTACCTTGGCGAGCAGTACTTC.

V usage is TRBV27 and J usage is TRBJ2-1, with D perhaps TRBD2 (5 bases). V was clipped by 7 bases and J by 7 bases, with 17 bases between them. The germline gives CDR1 MNHEY, CDR2 SMNVEV (reference sequence). This CDR3 region has 14 residues. CDR3 in DNA: TGTGCCAGCAACCGAGGAGAGGGATGGAATGAGCAGTTCTTC. It translates to CASNRGEGWNEQFF.

The table lists this clonotype with a few counts. This sequence joins TRBV20-1 and TRBJ2-7; 7 positions match TRBD1. The germline CDR1 and CDR2 sequences are DFQATT and SNEGSKA (reference sequence). The J segment lost 2 bases and the V segment lost 0 bases, leaving 4 bases of the junction unmatched. This CDR3 contains 14 residues. The CDR3 region is CSARDRQGAYEQYF. CDR3 bases: TGCAGTGCTAGAGATCGTCAGGGGGCCTACGAGCAGTACTTC.

CDR3: CSARATEEFFQETQYF. In nucleotides, the CDR3 is TGCAGTGCTAGAGCCACAGAGGAGTTTTTCCAAGAGACCCAGTACTTC. The gene calls are TRBV20-1 and TRBJ2-4; D call uncertain. The J call may be wrong; the DNA end is better matched by TRBJ2-5. The CDR3 loop spans 16 amino acids. From germline, CDR1 is DFQATT and CDR2 SNEGSKA (reference sequence).

This clonotype was seen only once. V gene TRBV20-1 combines with J gene TRBJ1-2, with 9 bases aligning to TRBD1. Germline CDR1 is DFQATT and CDR2 is SNEGSKA (reference sequence). This CDR3 is built from 13 residues. The trim removed 3 bases at V and 6 bases at J, leaving 5 bases unmatched. The CDR3 is CSASRTGEDGYTF. CDR3 in DNA: TGCAGTGCTAGCAGGACAGGGGAAGATGGCTACACCTTC.

This chain links TRBV3-1 with TRBJ2-7; D is unclear. The CDR3 runs to 13 residues. V was trimmed by 4 bases and J by 7 bases, leaving 14 bases between them. CDR1 LGHDT and CDR2 YNNKEL come from the germline V gene (reference sequence). CDR3 sequence (DNA): TGTGCCAGCAGCCTTTACGAGACACGGGAGCAGTACTTC. It encodes CASSLYETREQYF.